This TCR beta chain was sequenced for a study of response to subunit inactivated influenza vaccine. Study-wide results and caveats: Authors suggested that a seasonal influenza vaccination recruits few new T cells each time.

TCRdb reprocessed the RT-PCR reads with MiXCR, giving one entry per CDR3 protein. In the table there are around 530,000 distinct CDR3 sequences, about 11% of which are singletons. Germline V gives CDR1 SGHAT, CDR2 FQNNGV. The CDR3 is 18 amino acids. V was pared by 1 base and J by 5 bases, with 8 bases of the junction left unmatched. Many counts were recorded for this clonotype. Its antigen is currently unknown. This specimen consisted of PBMCs from blood, obtained on the day of vaccination. The rearrangement links TRBV11-2 to TRBJ2-3; 14 bases fit TRBD2. The sequence derives from a middle-aged man who received an inactivated influenza vaccine. CDR3 residues: CASSLGEGLAGVLDTQYF. The CDR3 DNA is TGTGCCAGCAGCTTAGGAGAGGGACTAGCGGGGGTACTAGATACGCAGTATTTT. Full variable domain (outside the CDR3, taken from reference TRBV11-2 and TRBJ2-3): EAGVAQSPRYKIIEKRQSVAFWCNPISGHATLYWYQQILGQGPKLLIQFQNNGVVDDSQLPKDRFSAERLKGVDSTLKIQPAKLEDSAVYLCASSLGEGLAGVLDTQYFGPGTRLTVL.